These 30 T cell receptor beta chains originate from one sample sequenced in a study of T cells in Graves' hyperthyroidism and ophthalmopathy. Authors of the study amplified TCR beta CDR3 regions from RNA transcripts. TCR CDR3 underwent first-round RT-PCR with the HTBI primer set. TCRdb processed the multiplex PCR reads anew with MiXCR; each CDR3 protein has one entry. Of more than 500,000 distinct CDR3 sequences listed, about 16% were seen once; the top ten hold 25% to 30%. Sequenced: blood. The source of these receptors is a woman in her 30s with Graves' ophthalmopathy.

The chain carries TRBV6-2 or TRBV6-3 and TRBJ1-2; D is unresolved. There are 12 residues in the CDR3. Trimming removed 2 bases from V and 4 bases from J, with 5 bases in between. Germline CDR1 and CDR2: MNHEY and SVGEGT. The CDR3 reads CASSYAGYGYTF. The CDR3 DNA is TGTGCCAGCAGTTACGCCGGCTATGGCTACACCTTC.

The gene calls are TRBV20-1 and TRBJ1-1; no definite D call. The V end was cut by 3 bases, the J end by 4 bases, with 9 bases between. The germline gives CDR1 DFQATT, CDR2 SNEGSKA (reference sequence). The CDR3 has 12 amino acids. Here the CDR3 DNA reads TGCAGTGCTAGTCGAACTGCCACTGAAGCTTTCTTT. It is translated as CSASRTATEAFF.

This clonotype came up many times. CDR3 in DNA: TGTGCCAGCACCACCAGCAATCAGCCCCAGCATTTT. Translation gives CASTTSNQPQHF. The chain employs TRBV7-2 and TRBJ1-5, with D unclear. This CDR3 has 12 amino acids. V was clipped by 7 bases and J by 1 base, with 5 bases between them. Germline V lookup: CDR1 SGHTA, CDR2 FQGNSA.

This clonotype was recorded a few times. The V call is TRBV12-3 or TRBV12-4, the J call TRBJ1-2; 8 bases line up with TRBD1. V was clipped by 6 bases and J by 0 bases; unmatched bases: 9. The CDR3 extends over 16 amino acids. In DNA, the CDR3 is TGTGCCAGCAGCCTAGGGACAGGACCGTCTAACTATGGCTACACCTTC. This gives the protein CASSLGTGPSNYGYTF.

The DNA of the CDR3 is TGTGCCAGCAGCGTAGGCGGCCCGACCGGGGAGCTGTTTTTT. Its protein is CASSVGGPTGELFF. The V and J genes are TRBV9 and TRBJ2-2; D is ambiguous. This CDR3 is built from 14 residues. V shed 0 bases and J shed 5 bases, with 8 bases lying between them. The V gene's germline CDR1 is SGDLS and CDR2 YYNGEE. Using reference TRBV9 and TRBJ2-2 for the parts outside the CDR3, the full variable domain is DSGVTQTPKHLITATGQRVTLRCSPRSGDLSVYWYQQSLDQGLQFLIQYYNGEERAKGNILERFSAQQFPDLHSELNLSSLELGDSALYFCASSVGGPTGELFFGEGSRLTVL.

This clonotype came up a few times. The CDR3: CSAREDSGEQYF. CDR3 sequence (DNA): TGCAGTGCTAGAGAGGATTCTGGCGAGCAGTACTTC. The V call is TRBV20-1, the J call TRBJ2-7; the D is unclear. Germline values: CDR1 DFQATT, CDR2 SNEGSKA (reference sequence). The V end lost 0 bases, the J end lost 6 bases, and 9 bases lay between the germline ends. This CDR3 contains 12 residues.

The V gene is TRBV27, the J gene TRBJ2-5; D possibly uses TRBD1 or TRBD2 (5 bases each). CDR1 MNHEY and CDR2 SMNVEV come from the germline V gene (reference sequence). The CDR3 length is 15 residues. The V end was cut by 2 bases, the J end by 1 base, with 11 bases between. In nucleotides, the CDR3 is TGTGCCAGCAGTTTAGGAGCAGGGACCCAAGAGACCCAGTACTTC. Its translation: CASSLGAGTQETQYF.

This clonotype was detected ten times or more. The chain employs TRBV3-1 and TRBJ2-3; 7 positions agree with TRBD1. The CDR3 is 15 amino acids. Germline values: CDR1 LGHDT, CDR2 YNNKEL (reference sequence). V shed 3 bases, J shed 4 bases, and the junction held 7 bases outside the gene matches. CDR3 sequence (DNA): TGTGCCAGCAGCCAGCCCGACAGGGCCCCAGATACGCAGTATTTT. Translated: CASSQPDRAPDTQYF.

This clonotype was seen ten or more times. The CDR3 protein is CSARDWGQGGTEAFF. The DNA for the CDR3 is TGCAGTGCTAGAGATTGGGGGCAGGGGGGCACTGAAGCTTTCTTT. The rearrangement uses TRBV20-1 and TRBJ1-1; 7 nucleotides match TRBD1. Germline CDR1 DFQATT, CDR2 SNEGSKA (reference sequence). The CDR3 extends over 15 amino acids. Germline trimming cut 0 bases from V and 4 bases from J; bases unmatched to any gene: 8.

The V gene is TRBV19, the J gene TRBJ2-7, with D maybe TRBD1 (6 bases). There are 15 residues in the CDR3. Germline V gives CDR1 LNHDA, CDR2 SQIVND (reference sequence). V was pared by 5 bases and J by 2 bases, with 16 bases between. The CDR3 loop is CASSLKDRPPYEQYF. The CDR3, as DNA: TGTGCCAGTAGTCTCAAGGACAGACCCCCCTACGAGCAGTACTTC.

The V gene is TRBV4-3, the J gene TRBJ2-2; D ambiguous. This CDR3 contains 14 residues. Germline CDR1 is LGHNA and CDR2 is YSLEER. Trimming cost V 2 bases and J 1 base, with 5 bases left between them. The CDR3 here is CASSQHLNTGELFF. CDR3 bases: TGCGCCAGCAGCCAACACCTGAACACCGGGGAGCTGTTTTTT.

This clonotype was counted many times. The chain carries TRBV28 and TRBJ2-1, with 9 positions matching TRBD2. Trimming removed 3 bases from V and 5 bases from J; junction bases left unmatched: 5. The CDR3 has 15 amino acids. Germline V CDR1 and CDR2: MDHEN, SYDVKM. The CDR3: CASSFSGRGNNEQFF. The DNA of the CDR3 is TGTGCCAGCAGTTTTAGCGGGAGAGGGAACAATGAGCAGTTCTTC.

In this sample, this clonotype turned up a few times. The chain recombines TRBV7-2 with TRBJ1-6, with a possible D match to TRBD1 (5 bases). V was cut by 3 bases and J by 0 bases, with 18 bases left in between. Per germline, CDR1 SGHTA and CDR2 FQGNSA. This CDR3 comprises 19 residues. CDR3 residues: CASSLTPSQGPSYNSPLHF. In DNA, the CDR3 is TGTGCCAGCAGCTTGACCCCCAGCCAGGGACCCTCCTATAATTCACCCCTCCACTTT.

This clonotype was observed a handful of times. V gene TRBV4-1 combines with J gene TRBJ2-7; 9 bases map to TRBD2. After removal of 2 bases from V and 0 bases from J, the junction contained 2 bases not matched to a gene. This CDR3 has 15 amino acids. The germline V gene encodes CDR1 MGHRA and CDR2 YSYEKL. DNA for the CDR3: TGCGCCAGCAGCCAACAGCGGGAGGACTCCTACGAGCAGTACTTC. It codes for CASSQQREDSYEQYF.

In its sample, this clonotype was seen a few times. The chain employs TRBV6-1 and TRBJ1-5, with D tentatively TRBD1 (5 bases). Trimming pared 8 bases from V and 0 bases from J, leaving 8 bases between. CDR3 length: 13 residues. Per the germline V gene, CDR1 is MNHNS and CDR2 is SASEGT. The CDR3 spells CASETVSNQPQHF. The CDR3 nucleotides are TGTGCCAGCGAGACAGTTAGCAATCAGCCCCAGCATTTT.

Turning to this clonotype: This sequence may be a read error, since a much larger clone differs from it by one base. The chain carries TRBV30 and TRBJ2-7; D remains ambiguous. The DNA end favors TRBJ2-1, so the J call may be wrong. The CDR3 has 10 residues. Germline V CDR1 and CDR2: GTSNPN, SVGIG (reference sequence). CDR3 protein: CAWSGYEQFF. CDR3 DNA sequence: TGTGCCTGGAGTGGTTACGAGCAGTTCTTC.

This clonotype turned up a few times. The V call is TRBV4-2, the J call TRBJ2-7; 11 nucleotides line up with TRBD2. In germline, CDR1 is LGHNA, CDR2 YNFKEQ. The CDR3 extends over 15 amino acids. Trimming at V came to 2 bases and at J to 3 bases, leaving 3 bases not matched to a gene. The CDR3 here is CASSQPSGGNYEQYF. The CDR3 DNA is TGTGCCAGCAGCCAACCTAGCGGGGGGAACTACGAGCAGTACTTC.

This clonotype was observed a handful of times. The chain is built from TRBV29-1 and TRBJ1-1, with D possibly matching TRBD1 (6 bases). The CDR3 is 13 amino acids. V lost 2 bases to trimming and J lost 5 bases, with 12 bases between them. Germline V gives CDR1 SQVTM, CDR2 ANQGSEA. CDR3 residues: CSVERRQATEAFF. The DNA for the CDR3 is TGCAGCGTTGAACGCAGACAGGCAACTGAAGCTTTCTTT.

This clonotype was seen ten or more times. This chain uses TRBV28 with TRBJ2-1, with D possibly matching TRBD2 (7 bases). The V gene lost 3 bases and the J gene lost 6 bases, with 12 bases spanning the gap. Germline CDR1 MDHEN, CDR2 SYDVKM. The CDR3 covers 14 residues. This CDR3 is CASSLGGAANEQFF. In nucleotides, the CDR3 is TGTGCCAGCAGTTTGGGGGGGGCCGCCAATGAGCAGTTCTTC.

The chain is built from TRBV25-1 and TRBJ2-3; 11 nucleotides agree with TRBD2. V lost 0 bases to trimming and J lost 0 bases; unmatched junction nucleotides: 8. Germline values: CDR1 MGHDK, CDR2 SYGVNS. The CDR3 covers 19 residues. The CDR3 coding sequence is TGTGCCAGCAGTGAATACGTCCTAGCGGGAGGAGGGAGCACAGATACGCAGTATTTT. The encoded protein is CASSEYVLAGGGSTDTQYF.

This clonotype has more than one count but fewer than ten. The CDR3 nucleotides read TGTGCCAGCAGGGGCAGGGCTATATTCTCTGGGGCCAACGTCCTGACTTTC. This gives the protein CASRGRAIFSGANVLTF. The chain carries TRBV28 and TRBJ2-6; perhaps TRBD1 as D (5 bases). The CDR3 spans 17 residues. Per the germline V gene, CDR1 is MDHEN and CDR2 is SYDVKM. V lost 6 bases to trimming and J lost 0 bases, with 15 bases between them.

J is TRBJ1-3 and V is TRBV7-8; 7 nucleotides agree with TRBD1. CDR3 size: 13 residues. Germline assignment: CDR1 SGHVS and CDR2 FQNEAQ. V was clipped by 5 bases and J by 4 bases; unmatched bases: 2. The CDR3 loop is CASSRDSGNTIYF. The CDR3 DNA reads TGTGCCAGCAGCAGGGACAGCGGAAACACCATATATTTT.

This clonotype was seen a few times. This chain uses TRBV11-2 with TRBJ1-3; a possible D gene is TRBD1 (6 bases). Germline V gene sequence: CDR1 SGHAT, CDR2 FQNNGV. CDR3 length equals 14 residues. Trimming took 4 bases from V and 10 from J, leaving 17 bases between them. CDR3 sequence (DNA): TGTGCCAGCAGCTCCGCGAGGGGGGAAAGGACCATATATTTT. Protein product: CASSSARGERTIYF. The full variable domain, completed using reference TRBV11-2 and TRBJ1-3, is EAGVAQSPRYKIIEKRQSVAFWCNPISGHATLYWYQQILGQGPKLLIQFQNNGVVDDSQLPKDRFSAERLKGVDSTLKIQPAKLEDSAVYLCASSSARGERTIYFGEGSWLTVV.

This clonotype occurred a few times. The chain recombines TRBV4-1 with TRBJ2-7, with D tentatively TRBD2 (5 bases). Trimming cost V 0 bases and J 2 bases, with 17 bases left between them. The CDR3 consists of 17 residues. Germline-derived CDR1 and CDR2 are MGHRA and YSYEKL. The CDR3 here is CASSQDAVSGATYEQYF. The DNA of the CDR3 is TGCGCCAGCAGCCAAGACGCCGTAAGCGGAGCGACCTACGAGCAGTACTTC.

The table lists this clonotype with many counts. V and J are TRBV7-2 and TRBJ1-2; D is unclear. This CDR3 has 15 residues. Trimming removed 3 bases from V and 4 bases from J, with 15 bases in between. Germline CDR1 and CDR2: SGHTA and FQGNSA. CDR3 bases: TGTGCCAGCAGCTTTGCGGAGGCCAGCATCTATGGCTACACCTTC. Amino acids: CASSFAEASIYGYTF.

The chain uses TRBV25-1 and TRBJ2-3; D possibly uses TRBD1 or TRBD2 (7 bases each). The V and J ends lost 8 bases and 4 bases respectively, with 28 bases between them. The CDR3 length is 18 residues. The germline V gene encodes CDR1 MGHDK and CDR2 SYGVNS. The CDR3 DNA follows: TGTGCCAGCCGCGCCGGGCCGGGAGGTAGGGGGCGGGCAGATACGCAGTATTTT. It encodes CASRAGPGGRGRADTQYF.

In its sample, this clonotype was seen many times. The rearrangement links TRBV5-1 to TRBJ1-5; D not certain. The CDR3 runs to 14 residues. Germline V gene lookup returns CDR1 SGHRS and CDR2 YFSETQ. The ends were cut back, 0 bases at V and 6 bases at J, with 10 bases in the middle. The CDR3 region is CASSLAGRGQPQHF. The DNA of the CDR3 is TGCGCCAGCAGCTTGGCCGGGCGGGGTCAGCCCCAGCATTTT.

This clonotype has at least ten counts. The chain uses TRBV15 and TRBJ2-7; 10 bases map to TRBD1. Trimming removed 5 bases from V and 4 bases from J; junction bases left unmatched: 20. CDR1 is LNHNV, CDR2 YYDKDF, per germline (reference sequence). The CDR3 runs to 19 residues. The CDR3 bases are TGTGCCACCAGCGGGGGGACAGGGGATTCTACTTACCCTTGGTACGAGCAGTACTTC. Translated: CATSGGTGDSTYPWYEQYF.

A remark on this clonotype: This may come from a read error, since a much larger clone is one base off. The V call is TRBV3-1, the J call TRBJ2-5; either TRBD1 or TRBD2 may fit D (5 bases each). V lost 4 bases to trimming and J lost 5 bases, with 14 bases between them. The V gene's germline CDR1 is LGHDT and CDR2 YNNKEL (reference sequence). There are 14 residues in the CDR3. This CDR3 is CASSPGASYETQYF. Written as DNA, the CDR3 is TGTGCCAGCAGCCCCGGGGCTAGCTACGAGACCCAGTACTTC.

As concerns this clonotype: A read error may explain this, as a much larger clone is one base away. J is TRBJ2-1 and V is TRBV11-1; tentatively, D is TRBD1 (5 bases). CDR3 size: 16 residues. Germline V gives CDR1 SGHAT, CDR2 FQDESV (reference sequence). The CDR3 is CASGLGAGFNWNEQFF. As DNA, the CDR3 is TGTGCCAGCGGCTTAGGAGCAGGGTTTAACTGGAATGAGCAGTTCTTC.